The entry below describes one T cell receptor (beta chain). Its target is unknown. Combining a sample-barcoded 5' primer with a J-beta primer mix, a second PCR ran for about 7 to 11 cycles. TCRdb re-analysed the 5' RACE reads in MiXCR, keeping a single row per CDR3 protein. The sample yields around 1,900,000 distinct CDR3 sequences, about 39% seen once. The study drew donors from healthy Caucasian individuals in Russia aged roughly 6 to 90. Every sample had a minimum of 7 million PBMCs isolated. The data derive from a study of blood T cells in healthy people across ages. Notes on the study in general: Naive CD4+ cells and diversity were both higher in long-lived donors than in aged donors.

This sequence was found in a human donor in good health. Specimen: blood.

CDR3 in DNA: TGTGCCAGCAGCCGACTAGCGGGCCCGAGCTCCTACGAGCAGTACTTC. Protein: CASSRLAGPSSYEQYF. This chain uses TRBV11-2 with TRBJ2-7; 10 nucleotides match TRBD2. The CDR3 extends over 16 amino acids. Germline CDR1 reads SGHAT; CDR2 reads FQNNGV. The V and J ends lost 5 bases and 0 bases, in that order; junction bases with no gene match: 7. Variable domain in full (rest from reference TRBV11-2 and TRBJ2-7): EAGVAQSPRYKIIEKRQSVAFWCNPISGHATLYWYQQILGQGPKLLIQFQNNGVVDDSQLPKDRFSAERLKGVDSTLKIQPAKLEDSAVYLCASSRLAGPSSYEQYFGPGTRLTVT.